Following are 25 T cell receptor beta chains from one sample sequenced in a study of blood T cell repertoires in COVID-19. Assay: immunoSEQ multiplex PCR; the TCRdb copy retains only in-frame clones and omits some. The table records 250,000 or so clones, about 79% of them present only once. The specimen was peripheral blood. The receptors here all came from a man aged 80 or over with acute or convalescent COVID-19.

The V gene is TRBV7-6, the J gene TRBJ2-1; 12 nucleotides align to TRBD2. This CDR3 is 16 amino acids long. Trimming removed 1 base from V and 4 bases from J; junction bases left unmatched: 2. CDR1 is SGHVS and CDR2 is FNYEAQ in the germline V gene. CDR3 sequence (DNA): TGTGCCAGCAGCTTAGAACTAGCGGGGGGATACAATGAGCAGTTCTTC. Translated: CASSLELAGGYNEQFF.

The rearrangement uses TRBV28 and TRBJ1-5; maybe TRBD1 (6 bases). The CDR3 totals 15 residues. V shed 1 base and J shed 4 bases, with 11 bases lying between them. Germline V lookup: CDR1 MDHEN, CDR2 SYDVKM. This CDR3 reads CASSLYKGGNQPQHF. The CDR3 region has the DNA TGTGCCAGCAGTTTATACAAAGGGGGTAATCAGCCCCAGCATTTT. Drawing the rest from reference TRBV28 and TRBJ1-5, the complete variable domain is DVKVTQSSRYLVKRTGEKVFLECVQDMDHENMFWYRQDPGLGLRLIYFSYDVKMKEKGDIPEGYSVSREKKERFSLILESASTNQTSMYLCASSLYKGGNQPQHFGDGTRLSIL.

The CDR3 loop is CATRGPSPYNEQFF. The CDR3 nucleotides are TGTGCCACGAGAGGTCCTTCACCTTACAATGAGCAGTTCTTC. This chain connects TRBV6-5 to TRBJ2-1; D call uncertain. V lost 10 bases to trimming and J lost 4 bases, with 17 bases between them. The length of the CDR3 is 14 residues. Germline values: CDR1 MNHEY, CDR2 SVGAGI.

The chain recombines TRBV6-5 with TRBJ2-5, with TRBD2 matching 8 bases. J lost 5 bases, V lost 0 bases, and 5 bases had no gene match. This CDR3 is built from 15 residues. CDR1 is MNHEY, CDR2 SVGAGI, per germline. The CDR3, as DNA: TGTGCCAGCAGTTACTCCAATCGCGGGAGGGAGACCCAGTACTTC. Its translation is CASSYSNRGRETQYF.

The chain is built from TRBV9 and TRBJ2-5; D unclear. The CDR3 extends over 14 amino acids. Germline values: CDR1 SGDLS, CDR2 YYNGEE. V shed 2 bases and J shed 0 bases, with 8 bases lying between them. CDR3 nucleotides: TGTGCCAGCAGCGTTCGAGGCCACCAAGAGACCCAGTACTTC. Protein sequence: CASSVRGHQETQYF.

The CDR3 DNA reads as TGTGCCTGGAGTGTACGGGGGGCCGGATGGCCCCAGCATTTT. Translated: CAWSVRGAGWPQHF. V usage is TRBV30 and J usage is TRBJ1-5; D is perhaps TRBD1 (6 bases). CDR1 and CDR2 from the germline V gene are GTSNPN and SVGIG (reference sequence). The V gene lost 0 bases and the J gene lost 9 bases, with 15 bases spanning the gap. CDR3 length: 14 amino acids.

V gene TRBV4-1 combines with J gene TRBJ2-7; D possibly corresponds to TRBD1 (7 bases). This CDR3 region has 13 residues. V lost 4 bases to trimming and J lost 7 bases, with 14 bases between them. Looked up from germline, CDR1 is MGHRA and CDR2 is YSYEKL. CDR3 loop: CASSPRTGGEQYF. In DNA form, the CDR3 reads TGCGCCAGCAGCCCCCGGACAGGAGGGGAGCAGTACTTC.

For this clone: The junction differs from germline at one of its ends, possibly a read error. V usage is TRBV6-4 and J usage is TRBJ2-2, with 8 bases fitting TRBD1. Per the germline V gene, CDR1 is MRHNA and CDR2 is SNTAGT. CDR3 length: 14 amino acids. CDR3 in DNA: TGTGCCAGCAGTGACCGACAGGGGTTCTGGGAACTGTTTTTT. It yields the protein CASSDRQGFWELFF.

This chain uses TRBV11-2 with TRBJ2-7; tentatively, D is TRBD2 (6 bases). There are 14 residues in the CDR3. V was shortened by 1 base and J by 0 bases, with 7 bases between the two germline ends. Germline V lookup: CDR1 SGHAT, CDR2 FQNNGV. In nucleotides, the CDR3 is TGTGCCAGCAGCTTAGCGGGAGACTCCTACGAGCAGTACTTC. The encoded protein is CASSLAGDSYEQYF.

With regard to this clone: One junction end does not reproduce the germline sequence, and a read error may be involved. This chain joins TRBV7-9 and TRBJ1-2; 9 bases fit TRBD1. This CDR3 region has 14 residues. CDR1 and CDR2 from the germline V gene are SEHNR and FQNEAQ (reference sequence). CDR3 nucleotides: TGTGCCAGCAGCCCACAGGGGGCCCCCCCACTAAACGCCTTC. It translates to CASSPQGAPPLNAF.

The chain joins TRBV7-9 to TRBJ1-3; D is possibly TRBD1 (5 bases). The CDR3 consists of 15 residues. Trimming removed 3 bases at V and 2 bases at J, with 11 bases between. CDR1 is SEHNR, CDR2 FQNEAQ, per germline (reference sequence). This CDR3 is CASSLRKGPGNTIYF. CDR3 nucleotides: TGTGCCAGCAGCTTGAGAAAGGGGCCTGGAAACACCATATATTTT.

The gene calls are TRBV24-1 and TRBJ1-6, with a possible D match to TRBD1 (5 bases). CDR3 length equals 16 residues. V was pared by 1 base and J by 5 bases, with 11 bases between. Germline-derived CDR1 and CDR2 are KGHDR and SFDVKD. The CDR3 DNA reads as TGTGCCACCAGTGATTTAAGGGCAGGGAATAATTCACCCCTCCACTTT. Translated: CATSDLRAGNNSPLHF.

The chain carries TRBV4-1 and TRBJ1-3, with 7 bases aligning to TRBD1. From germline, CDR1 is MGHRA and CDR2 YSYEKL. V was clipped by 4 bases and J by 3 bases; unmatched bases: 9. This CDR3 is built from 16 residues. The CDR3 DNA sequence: TGCGCCAGCAGCCGAGGTACAGGGGTCTTTGGAAACACCATATATTTT. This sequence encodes CASSRGTGVFGNTIYF.

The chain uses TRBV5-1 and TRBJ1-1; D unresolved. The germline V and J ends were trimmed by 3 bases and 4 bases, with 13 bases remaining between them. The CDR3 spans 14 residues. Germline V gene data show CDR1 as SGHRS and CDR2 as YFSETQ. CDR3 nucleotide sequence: TGCGCCAGCAGCTCGGGGTCCTCGGGCACTGAAGCTTTCTTT. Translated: CASSSGSSGTEAFF.

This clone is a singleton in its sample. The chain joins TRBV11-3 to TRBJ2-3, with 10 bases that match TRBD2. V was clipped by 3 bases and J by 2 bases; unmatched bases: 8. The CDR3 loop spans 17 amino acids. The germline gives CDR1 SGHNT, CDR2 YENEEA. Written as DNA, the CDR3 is TGTGCCAGCAGCTTTGCCCTACTAGCGGGGTCCACAGATACGCAGTATTTT. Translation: CASSFALLAGSTDTQYF.

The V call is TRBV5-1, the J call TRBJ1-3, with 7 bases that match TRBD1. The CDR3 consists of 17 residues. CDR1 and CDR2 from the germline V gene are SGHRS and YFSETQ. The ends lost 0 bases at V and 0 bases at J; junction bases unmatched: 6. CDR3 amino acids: CASSLDGTVSSGNTIYF. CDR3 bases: TGCGCCAGCAGCTTGGATGGGACAGTAAGCTCTGGAAACACCATATATTTT. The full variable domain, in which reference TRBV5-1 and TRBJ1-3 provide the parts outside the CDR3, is KAGVTQTPRYLIKTRGQQVTLSCSPISGHRSVSWYQQTPGQGLQFLFEYFSETQRNKGNFPGRFSGRQFSNSRSEMNVSTLELGDSALYLCASSLDGTVSSGNTIYFGEGSWLTVV.

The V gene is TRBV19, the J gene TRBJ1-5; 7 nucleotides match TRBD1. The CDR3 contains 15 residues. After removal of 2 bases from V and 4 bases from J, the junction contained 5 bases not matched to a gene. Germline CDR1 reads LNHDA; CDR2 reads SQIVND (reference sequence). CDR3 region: CASSIRQGPNQPQHF. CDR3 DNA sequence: TGTGCCAGTAGTATACGACAGGGCCCGAATCAGCCCCAGCATTTT.

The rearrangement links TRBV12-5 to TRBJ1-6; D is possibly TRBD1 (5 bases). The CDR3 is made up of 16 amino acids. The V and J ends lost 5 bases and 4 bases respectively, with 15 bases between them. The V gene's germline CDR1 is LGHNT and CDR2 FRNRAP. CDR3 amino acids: CASGLHAGLYNSPLHF. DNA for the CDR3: TGTGCTAGTGGTCTCCACGCGGGGCTTTATAATTCACCCCTCCACTTT.

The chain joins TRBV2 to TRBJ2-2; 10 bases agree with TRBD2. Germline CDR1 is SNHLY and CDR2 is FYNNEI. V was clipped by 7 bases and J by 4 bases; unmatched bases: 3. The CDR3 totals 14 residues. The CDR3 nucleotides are TGTGCCAGCACCGGACTAGCGGTCACCGGGGAGCTGTTTTTT. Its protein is CASTGLAVTGELFF.

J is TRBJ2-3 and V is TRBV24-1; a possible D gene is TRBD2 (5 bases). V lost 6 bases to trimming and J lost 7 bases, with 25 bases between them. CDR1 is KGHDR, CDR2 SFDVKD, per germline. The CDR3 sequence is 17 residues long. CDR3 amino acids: CATSREGGRTTSNTQYF. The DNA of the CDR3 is TGTGCCACCAGTAGAGAGGGCGGACGCACGACGTCAAATACGCAGTATTTT.

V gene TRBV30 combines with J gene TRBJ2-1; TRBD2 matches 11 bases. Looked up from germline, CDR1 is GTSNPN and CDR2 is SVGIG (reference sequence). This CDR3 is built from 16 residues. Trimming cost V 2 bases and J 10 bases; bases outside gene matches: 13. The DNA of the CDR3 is TGTGCCTGGAGTCCCCGCCCCCGACTAGCGGGGTGGGAGCAGTTCTTC. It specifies CAWSPRPRLAGWEQFF.

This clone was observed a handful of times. The CDR3 reads CASSDRGKSYEQYF. CDR3 sequence (DNA): TGTGCCAGCAGTGACAGGGGAAAATCCTACGAGCAGTACTTC. The genes are TRBV28 and TRBJ2-7; TRBD1 matches 8 bases. The ends lost 5 bases at V and 1 base at J; junction bases unmatched: 4. The CDR3 is made up of 14 amino acids. Germline CDR1 and CDR2: MDHEN and SYDVKM.

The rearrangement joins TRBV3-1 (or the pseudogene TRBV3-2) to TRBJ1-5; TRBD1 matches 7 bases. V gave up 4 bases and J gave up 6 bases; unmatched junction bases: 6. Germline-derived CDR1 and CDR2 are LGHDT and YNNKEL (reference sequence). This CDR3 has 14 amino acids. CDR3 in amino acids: CASSPSDRVQPQHF. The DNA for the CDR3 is TGTGCCAGCAGCCCCTCAGACAGGGTTCAGCCCCAGCATTTT.

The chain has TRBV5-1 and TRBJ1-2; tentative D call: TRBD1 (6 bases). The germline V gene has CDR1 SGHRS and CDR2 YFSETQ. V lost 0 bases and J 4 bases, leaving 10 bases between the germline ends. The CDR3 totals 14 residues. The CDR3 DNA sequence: TGCGCCAGCAGCTTGGCCGGGACAAGCTATGGCTACACCTTC. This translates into CASSLAGTSYGYTF.

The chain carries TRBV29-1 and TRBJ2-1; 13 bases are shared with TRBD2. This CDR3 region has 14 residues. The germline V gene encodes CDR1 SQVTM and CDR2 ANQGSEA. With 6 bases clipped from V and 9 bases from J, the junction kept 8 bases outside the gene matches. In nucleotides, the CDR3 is TGCAGCGTACGGACTAGCGGGAGTTTGGGTGAGCAGTTCTTC. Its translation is CSVRTSGSLGEQFF.